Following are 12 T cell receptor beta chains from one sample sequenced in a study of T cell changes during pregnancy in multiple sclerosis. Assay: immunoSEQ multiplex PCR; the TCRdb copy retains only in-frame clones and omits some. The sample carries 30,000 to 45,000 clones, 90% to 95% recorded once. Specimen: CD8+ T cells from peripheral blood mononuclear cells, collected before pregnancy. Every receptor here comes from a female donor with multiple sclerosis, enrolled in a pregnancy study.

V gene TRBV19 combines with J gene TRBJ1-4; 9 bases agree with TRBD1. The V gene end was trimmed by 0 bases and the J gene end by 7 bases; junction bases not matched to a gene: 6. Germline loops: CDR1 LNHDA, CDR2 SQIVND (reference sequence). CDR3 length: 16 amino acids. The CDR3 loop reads CASSIESTGGGEKLFF. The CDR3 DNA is TGTGCCAGTAGTATAGAGTCCACAGGGGGCGGTGAAAAACTGTTTTTT.

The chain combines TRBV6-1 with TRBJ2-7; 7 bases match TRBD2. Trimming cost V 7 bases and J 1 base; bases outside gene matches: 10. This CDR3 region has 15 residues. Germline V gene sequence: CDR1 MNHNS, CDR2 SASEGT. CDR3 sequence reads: CASKAGPTRSYEQYF. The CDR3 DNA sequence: TGTGCCAGCAAAGCGGGGCCCACCCGTTCCTACGAGCAGTACTTC.

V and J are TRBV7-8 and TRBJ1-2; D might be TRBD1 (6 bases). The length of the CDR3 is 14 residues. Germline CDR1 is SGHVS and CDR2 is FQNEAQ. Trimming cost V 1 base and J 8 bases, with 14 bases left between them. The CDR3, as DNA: TGTGCCAGCAGCTTAGGGTCAGGGGTTGGGGGCTACACCTTC. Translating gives CASSLGSGVGGYTF.

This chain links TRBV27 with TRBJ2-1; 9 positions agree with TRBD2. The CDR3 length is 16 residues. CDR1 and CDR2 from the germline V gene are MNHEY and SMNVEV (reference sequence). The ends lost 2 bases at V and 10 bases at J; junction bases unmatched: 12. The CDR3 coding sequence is TGTGCCAGCAGTTTAAGCCAAGGGCTAGCGGGGCACGAGCAGTTCTTC. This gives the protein CASSLSQGLAGHEQFF.

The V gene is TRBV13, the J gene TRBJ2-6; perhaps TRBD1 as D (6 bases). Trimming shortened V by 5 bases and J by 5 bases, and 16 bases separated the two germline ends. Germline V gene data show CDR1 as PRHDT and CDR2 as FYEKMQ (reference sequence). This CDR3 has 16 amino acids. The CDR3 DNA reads TGTGCCAGCAGCCCCCCGACAGGCCCAAGGGCCAACGTCCTGACTTTC. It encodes CASSPPTGPRANVLTF.

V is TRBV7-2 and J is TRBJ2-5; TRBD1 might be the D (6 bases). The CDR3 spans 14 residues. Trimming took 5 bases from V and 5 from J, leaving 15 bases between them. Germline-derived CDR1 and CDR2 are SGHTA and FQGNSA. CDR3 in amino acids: CASSTGTSWETQYF. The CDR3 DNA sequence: TGTGCCAGCAGCACCGGGACATCATGGGAGACCCAGTACTTC. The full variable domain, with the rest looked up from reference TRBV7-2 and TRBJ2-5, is GAGVSQSPSNKVTEKGKDVELRCDPISGHTALYWYRQSLGQGLEFLIYFQGNSAPDKSGLPSDRFSAERTGGSVSTLTIQRTQQEDSAVYLCASSTGTSWETQYFGPGTRLLVL.

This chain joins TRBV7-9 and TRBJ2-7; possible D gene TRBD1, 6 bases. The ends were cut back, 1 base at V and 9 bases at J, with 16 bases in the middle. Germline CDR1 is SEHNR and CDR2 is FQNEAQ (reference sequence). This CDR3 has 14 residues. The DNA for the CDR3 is TGTGCCAGCAGCTTAGGGACAGCGACGTTGGTGCAGTACTTC. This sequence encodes CASSLGTATLVQYF.

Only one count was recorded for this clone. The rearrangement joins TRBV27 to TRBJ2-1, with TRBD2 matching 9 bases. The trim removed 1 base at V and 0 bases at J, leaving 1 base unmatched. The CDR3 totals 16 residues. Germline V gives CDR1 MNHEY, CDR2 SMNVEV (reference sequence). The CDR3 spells CASSLFSGSSYNEQFF. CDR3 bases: TGTGCCAGCAGTTTATTTAGCGGGAGCTCCTACAATGAGCAGTTCTTC.

CDR3 protein: CASTSGLADNEQFF. The DNA for the CDR3 is TGTGCCAGCACCTCGGGACTAGCGGACAATGAGCAGTTCTTC. The chain uses TRBV9 and TRBJ2-1; 11 bases line up with TRBD2. The germline V gene has CDR1 SGDLS and CDR2 YYNGEE. Losses at the gene ends were 6 bases for V and 5 bases for J; bases not matched to a gene: 4. The CDR3 consists of 14 residues.

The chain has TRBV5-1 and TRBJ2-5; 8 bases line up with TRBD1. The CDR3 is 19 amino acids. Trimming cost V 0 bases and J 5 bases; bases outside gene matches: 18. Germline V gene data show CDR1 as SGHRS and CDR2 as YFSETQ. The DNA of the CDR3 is TGCGCCAGCAGCTTGGTTCTATCCGGGACAGGCTCCCCCGGGGAGACCCAGTACTTC. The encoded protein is CASSLVLSGTGSPGETQYF.

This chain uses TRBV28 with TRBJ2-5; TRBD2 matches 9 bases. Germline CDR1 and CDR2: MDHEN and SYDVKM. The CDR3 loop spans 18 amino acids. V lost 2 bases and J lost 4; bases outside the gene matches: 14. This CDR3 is CASSLVFEGLAIGETQYF. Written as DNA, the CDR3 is TGTGCCAGCAGTTTAGTTTTTGAGGGACTAGCAATAGGAGAGACCCAGTACTTC. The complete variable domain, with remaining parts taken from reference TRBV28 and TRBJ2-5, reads DVKVTQSSRYLVKRTGEKVFLECVQDMDHENMFWYRQDPGLGLRLIYFSYDVKMKEKGDIPEGYSVSREKKERFSLILESASTNQTSMYLCASSLVFEGLAIGETQYFGPGTRLLVL.

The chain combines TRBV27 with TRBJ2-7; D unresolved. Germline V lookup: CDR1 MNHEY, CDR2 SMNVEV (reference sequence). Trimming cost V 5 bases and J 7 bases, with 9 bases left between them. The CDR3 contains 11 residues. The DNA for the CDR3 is TGTGCCAGCAGTGATGCGATAGAGCAGTACTTC. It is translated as CASSDAIEQYF.